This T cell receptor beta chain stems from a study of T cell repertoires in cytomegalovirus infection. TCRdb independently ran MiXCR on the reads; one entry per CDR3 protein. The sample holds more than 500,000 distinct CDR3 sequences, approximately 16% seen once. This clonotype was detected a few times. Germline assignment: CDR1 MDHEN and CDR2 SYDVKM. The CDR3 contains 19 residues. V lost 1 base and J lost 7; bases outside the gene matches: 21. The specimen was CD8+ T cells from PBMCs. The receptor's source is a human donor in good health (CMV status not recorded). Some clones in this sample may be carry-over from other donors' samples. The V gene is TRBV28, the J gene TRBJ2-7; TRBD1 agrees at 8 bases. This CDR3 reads CASSLSSHLGQDGKWEQYF. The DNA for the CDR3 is TGTGCCAGCAGTTTATCTTCTCACTTGGGACAGGATGGAAAGTGGGAGCAGTACTTC. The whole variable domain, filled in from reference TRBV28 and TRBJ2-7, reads DVKVTQSSRYLVKRTGEKVFLECVQDMDHENMFWYRQDPGLGLRLIYFSYDVKMKEKGDIPEGYSVSREKKERFSLILESASTNQTSMYLCASSLSSHLGQDGKWEQYFGPGTRLTVT.